This T cell receptor beta chain appears in the sequencing data of a study of blood T cell repertoires in COVID-19. Study in general: Collection of acute and convalescent COVID-19 samples took place in the United States, Italy and Spain. Sample material is recorded as cDNA or gDNA derived from T cells, B-cell-depleted T cells, or PBMCs.

Germline V CDR1 and CDR2: LNHNV, YYDKDF (reference sequence). The CDR3 has 15 amino acids. Trimming shortened V by 5 bases and J by 8 bases, and 18 bases separated the two germline ends. Per the authors' pipeline: Reference gene primer amplification gave estimated nucleated cell counts. Only in-frame clones appear in the TCRdb table, and some are missing; sequencing was by immunoSEQ multiplex PCR. V, J and clone size derive from that table, while D and trimming were established from the DNA sequence. This table has about 130,000 clones, around 87% appearing once. The genes are TRBV15 and TRBJ1-4; a possible D gene is TRBD1 (5 bases). Sequenced sample: peripheral blood. The TCR was taken from a woman aged 60-75 years with acute or convalescent COVID-19. This CDR3 is CATSYPGDRPEKLFF. Written as DNA, the CDR3 is TGTGCCACCAGCTATCCGGGAGACAGACCGGAAAAACTGTTTTTT. Looking up the rest from reference TRBV15 and TRBJ1-4 gives the full variable domain: DAMVIQNPRYQVTQFGKPVTLSCSQTLNHNVMYWYQQKSSQAPKLLFHYYDKDFNNEADTPDNFQSRRPNTSFCFLDIRSPGLGDTAMYLCATSYPGDRPEKLFFGSGTQLSVL.